The rows below give T cell receptor beta chains drawn from one sample of a study of T cells in tuberculosis. The table came from immunoSEQ multiplex PCR; TCRdb's copy has only in-frame clones and leaves some out. The table records about 58,000 clones, approximately 86% of them present only once. The sample taken for sequencing was CD1b-GMM tetramer-negative cells sorted from PBMCs. These receptors originate from an adult woman with latent tuberculosis. Both conserved end residues are part of each CDR3. A D gene is named only where the DNA matches it firmly. Not every row has a clone size; where given, it reads once, few, many or a size class.

>NA|TRBV9|NA|TRBJ1-2
CASSVATTDYGYTF
TGTGCCAGCAGCGTAGCTACAACAGACTATGGCTACACCTTC
>TRBD2|TRBV19|NA|TRBJ2-1
CASSIAGGSSNEQFF
TGTGCCAGTAGTATAGCGGGAGGGTCGAGCAATGAGCAGTTCTTC
>NA|TRBV9|NA|TRBJ2-3
CASSPPRSDTQYF
TGTGCCAGCAGCCCCCCCCGGTCAGATACGCAGTATTTT
>TRBD1|TRBV13|NA|TRBJ1-3
CANSSADREGNTIYF
TGTGCCAACAGCTCCGCGGACAGGGAAGGAAACACCATATATTTT
>TRBD1|TRBV30|NA|TRBJ1-2
CAWSVSGDRSSGYTF
TGTGCCTGGAGTGTATCCGGGGACAGGTCTTCAGGCTACACCTTC
>NA|TRBV29-1|NA|TRBJ1-2
CSAPAEGNYGYTF
TGCAGCGCCCCGGCGGAGGGTAACTATGGCTACACCTTC
>TRBD1|TRBV5-6|NA|TRBJ1-2
CASSWDRVNYGYTF
TGTGCCAGCAGCTGGGACAGGGTAAACTATGGCTACACCTTC
>NA|TRBV30|NA|TRBJ1-2
CAWSTGGGYTF
TGTGCCTGGAGTACCGGGGGGGGCTACACCTTC
>NA|TRBV4-3|once|TRBJ1-5
CASSHGTGVNQPQHF
TGCGCCAGCAGCCACGGAACAGGAGTCAATCAGCCCCAGCATTTT
>NA|TRBV4-2|NA|TRBJ1-4
CASSQQSSTNEKLFF
TGTGCCAGCAGCCAGCAAAGCTCAACTAATGAAAAACTGTTTTTT
>NA|TRBV2|NA|TRBJ2-7
CASRGQHYEQYF
TGTGCCAGCAGGGGGCAGCACTACGAGCAGTACTTC
>NA|TRBV6-6|few|TRBJ2-7
CASSFGSGSNF
NA
>TRBD1|TRBV19|NA|TRBJ2-4
CASSVTGMRKNIQYF
TGTGCCAGTAGTGTGACAGGGATGAGAAAAAACATTCAGTACTTC
>TRBD1|TRBV4-3|NA|TRBJ2-7
CASSHAYDRGPYEQYF
TGCGCCAGCAGCCATGCTTACGACAGGGGACCCTACGAGCAGTACTTC
>TRBD1|TRBV5-4|NA|TRBJ2-7
CASRPNPGQGYEQYF
TGTGCCAGCAGACCTAATCCGGGACAGGGGTACGAGCAGTACTTC
>NA|TRBV28|NA|TRBJ2-1
CASNVVIDRYYNEQFF
TGTGCCAGCAACGTGGTCATTGACAGATACTACAATGAGCAGTTCTTC
>TRBD2|TRBV14|NA|TRBJ2-7
CASSPGLAGVGEQYF
TGTGCCAGCAGCCCAGGACTAGCGGGAGTAGGGGAGCAGTACTTC
>NA|TRBV19|few|TRBJ2-7
CASSLQGSGIEQYF
TGTGCCAGTAGTTTACAGGGTAGTGGCATCGAGCAGTACTTC
>NA|TRBV28|NA|TRBJ2-3
CASRESREATDTQYF
TGTGCCAGCAGGGAGTCCAGGGAGGCGACAGATACGCAGTATTTT
>TRBD2|TRBV12-5|NA|TRBJ2-2
CASGPTSGRVGELFF
TGTGCTAGTGGGCCGACTAGCGGGAGGGTCGGGGAGCTGTTTTTT